A selection of T cell receptor beta chains follows, all from one sample in a study of response to subunit inactivated influenza vaccine. TCRdb passed the RT-PCR reads through MiXCR, listing each CDR3 protein once. The sample yields about 520,000 distinct CDR3 sequences, roughly 23% seen once. The specimen was CD4+ T cells sorted from PBMCs, collected 4 to 6 days after vaccination. All receptors derive from a man aged 45-65 years who received an inactivated influenza vaccine. The CDR3 runs from the conserved cysteine through the conserved F or W. D genes are given only for firm matches. The listing skips clone size in some rows; elsewhere it reads once, few, many or a size class.

>TRBV5-6|TRBJ2-7|.|TRBD1
CASSLGLRDRPYEQYF
TGTGCCAGCAGCTTAGGTCTCCGGGACAGACCCTACGAGCAGTACTTC
>TRBV3-1|TRBJ2-7|.|.
CASSQTDSSYEQYF
TGTGCCAGCAGCCAAACGGACAGCTCCTACGAGCAGTACTTC
>TRBV12-3/TRBV12-4|TRBJ2-1|many|TRBD2
CASRLTSGSYNEQFF
TGTGCCAGCAGGTTAACTAGCGGGTCTTACAATGAGCAGTTCTTC
>TRBV12-3/TRBV12-4|TRBJ1-1|few|.
CASIWAGNTEAFF
TGTGCCAGCATATGGGCAGGGAACACTGAAGCTTTCTTT
>TRBV28|TRBJ2-3|few|TRBD1
CASSYPFRGPTDTQYF
TGTGCCAGCAGTTACCCCTTCAGGGGGCCGACAGATACGCAGTATTTT
>TRBV4-1|TRBJ2-7|.|.
CASSQEVQRYEQYF
TGCGCCAGCAGCCAAGAAGTACAGCGCTACGAGCAGTACTTC
>TRBV12-3/TRBV12-4|TRBJ1-4|.|TRBD1
CASSWGQGNEKLFF
TGTGCCAGCAGTTGGGGACAGGGGAATGAAAAACTGTTTTTT
>TRBV7-2|TRBJ2-1|few|TRBD2
CASSSQASGTEQFF
TGTGCCAGCAGCTCCCAAGCTAGCGGGACTGAGCAGTTCTTC
>TRBV5-1|TRBJ2-7|.|.
CASSEPGGTYEQYF
TGCGCCAGCAGTGAACCGGGCGGAACCTACGAGCAGTACTTC
>TRBV6-7|TRBJ2-1|.|.
CASSYSGTLRPGEQFF
TGTGCCAGCAGTTACTCCGGGACTTTACGTCCGGGGGAGCAGTTCTTC
>TRBV6-2/TRBV6-3|TRBJ2-1|.|.
CASRPGEASRIYNEQFF
TGTGCCAGCAGGCCCGGCGAGGCATCCCGGATCTACAATGAGCAGTTCTTC
>TRBV12-3/TRBV12-4|TRBJ2-7|few|.
CASSLHRGAEQYF
TGTGCCAGCAGTCTCCACCGGGGAGCCGAGCAGTACTTC
>TRBV5-1|TRBJ2-1|few|TRBD1
CASSISTGDEQFF
TGCGCCAGCAGCATTTCTACAGGGGATGAGCAGTTCTTC
>TRBV5-1|TRBJ2-7|few|.
CASGGGRAYEQYF
TGCGCCAGCGGCGGTGGCAGGGCCTACGAGCAGTACTTC
>TRBV27|TRBJ2-6|.|.
CASSSGNRAGANVLTF
TGTGCCAGCAGTTCAGGCAACAGGGCCGGGGCCAACGTCCTGACTTTC
>TRBV20-1|TRBJ2-3|few|.
CSARATLPTQYF
TGCAGTGCTAGAGCGACACTCCCTACGCAGTATTTT
>TRBV20-1|TRBJ1-3|few|TRBD1
CSAPDRASGNTIYF
TGCAGTGCTCCCGACAGGGCTTCGGGAAACACCATATATTTT
>TRBV5-1|TRBJ2-1|.|TRBD2
CASSLPAGGGYNEQFF
TGCGCCAGCAGCTTACCGGCGGGAGGGGGCTACAATGAGCAGTTCTTC
>TRBV30|TRBJ1-3|.|.
CAWRSSGNTIYF
TGTGCCTGGAGGAGTTCTGGAAACACCATATATTTT